A single sample is the source of the 21 T cell receptor beta chains below, sequenced in a study of OX40 agonist ivuxolimab in advanced cancers. TCRdb's copy holds only in-frame clones and misses some; the assay was immunoSEQ multiplex PCR. The sample holds approximately 90,000 clones; approximately 89% are singletons and the top ten take under 0.4%. The sequenced sample was CD4+ or CD8+ T cells sorted from blood, obtained in a trial of the OX40 agonist ivuxolimab. The source is an adult with an advanced solid tumor such as melanoma, head and neck, liver or kidney cancer.

V usage is TRBV5-1 and J usage is TRBJ2-5; the match to TRBD2 covers 14 bases. V trimming: 3 bases; J trimming: 5 bases; junction bases outside the gene matches: 3. From germline, CDR1 is SGHRS and CDR2 YFSETQ. The CDR3 contains 15 residues. The CDR3, as DNA: TGCGCCAGCAGCTCGGGACTAGCGGGGGAGGAGACCCAGTACTTC. Its translation: CASSSGLAGEETQYF.

In this sample, this clone turned up a few times. The chain recombines TRBV7-9 with TRBJ1-2, with D hard to call. V was trimmed by 1 base and J by 0 bases, leaving 6 bases between them. The CDR3 is 14 residues long. Germline V gene data show CDR1 as SEHNR and CDR2 as FQNEAQ (reference sequence). Written as DNA, the CDR3 is TGTGCCAGCAGCTTAGACCTTACTAACTATGGCTACACCTTC. This codes for CASSLDLTNYGYTF.

The chain links TRBV18 to TRBJ1-1, with D unresolved. V was pared by 2 bases and J by 4 bases, with 14 bases between. CDR1 KGHSH and CDR2 LQKENI come from the germline V gene. The CDR3 has 15 residues. Here the CDR3 DNA reads TGTGCCAGCTCACCAGTGGGGTCTGAGGGCACTGAAGCTTTCTTT. Translating gives CASSPVGSEGTEAFF.

This chain connects TRBV5-1 to TRBJ2-2, with D possibly called TRBD1 or TRBD2 (6 bases each). V gave up 0 bases and J gave up 5 bases, with 11 bases separating them. The length of the CDR3 is 15 residues. Germline values: CDR1 SGHRS, CDR2 YFSETQ. CDR3 in DNA: TGCGCCAGCAGCTTGGAGGGGGAGGTGACCGGGGAGCTGTTTTTT. Protein: CASSLEGEVTGELFF.

This clone was counted a few times. The chain uses TRBV5-4 and TRBJ1-2; the D is unclear. Trimming pared 4 bases from V and 2 bases from J, leaving 9 bases between. The CDR3 contains 13 residues. CDR1 is SGHNT and CDR2 is YYREEE in the germline V gene (reference sequence). CDR3 protein: CASSGSLNYGYTF. CDR3 sequence (DNA): TGTGCCAGCAGCGGCAGCCTGAACTATGGCTACACCTTC. Full variable domain (missing parts from reference TRBV5-4 and TRBJ1-2): ETGVTQSPTHLIKTRGQQVTLRCSSQSGHNTVSWYQQALGQGPQFIFQYYREEENGRGNFPPRFSGLQFPNYSSELNVNALELDDSALYLCASSGSLNYGYTFGSGTRLTVV.

The V gene is TRBV7-8, the J gene TRBJ1-5, with D possibly being TRBD1 (5 bases). Germline assignment: CDR1 SGHVS and CDR2 FQNEAQ. The CDR3 totals 14 residues. Between the trimmed V and J ends, which lost 5 bases and 5 bases, there was a span of 13 bases. In DNA, the CDR3 is TGTGCCAGCAGCCACCGGGACGGAGATCAGCCCCAGCATTTT. It specifies CASSHRDGDQPQHF.

The V call is TRBV10-3, the J call TRBJ2-2; 7 bases agree with TRBD1. Germline V gene lookup returns CDR1 ENHRY and CDR2 SYGVKD. The V and J ends lost 7 bases and 1 base, in that order; junction bases with no gene match: 9. The CDR3 loop spans 16 amino acids. CDR3 region: CAINNQGQMNTGELFF. The CDR3 region has the DNA TGTGCCATCAACAATCAGGGACAGATGAACACCGGGGAGCTGTTTTTT.

This chain uses TRBV6-5 with TRBJ1-6; a weak D match, TRBD1 (5 bases). The CDR3 is made up of 13 amino acids. CDR1 is MNHEY and CDR2 is SVGAGI in the germline V gene. The V end lost 7 bases, the J end lost 6 bases, and 10 bases lay between the germline ends. The CDR3 is CASTRDGNSPLHF. Written as DNA, the CDR3 is TGTGCCAGCACCCGGGACGGTAATTCACCCCTCCACTTT.

The chain has TRBV29-1 and TRBJ2-4, with D tentatively TRBD2 (6 bases). The CDR3 covers 12 residues. The ends were cut back, 6 bases at V and 7 bases at J, with 13 bases in the middle. CDR1 and CDR2 (germline): SQVTM, ANQGSEA. This CDR3 reads CSVGTLRNIQYF. CDR3 DNA: TGCAGCGTCGGGACTCTTCGGAACATTCAGTACTTC.

This chain links TRBV12-5 with TRBJ2-1, with D unclear. The CDR3 consists of 14 residues. V was trimmed by 0 bases and J by 4 bases, leaving 7 bases between them. Germline V CDR1 and CDR2: LGHNT, FRNRAP. For the CDR3, the DNA is TGTGCTAGTGGTTTGGTACCTGGGTACAATGAGCAGTTCTTC. It translates to CASGLVPGYNEQFF. Full variable domain (rest looked up from reference TRBV12-5 and TRBJ2-1): DARVTQTPRHKVTEMGQEVTMRCQPILGHNTVFWYRQTMMQGLELLAYFRNRAPLDDSGMPKDRFSAEMPDATLATLKIQPSEPRDSAVYFCASGLVPGYNEQFFGPGTRLTVL.

This clone was found once. The chain joins TRBV10-2 to TRBJ2-1; 13 bases fit TRBD2. Germline assignment: CDR1 WSHSY and CDR2 SAAADI. There are 16 residues in the CDR3. J gave up 6 bases and V 5 bases, and 7 bases lay outside the gene matches. The CDR3 region has the DNA TGCGCCAGCAGTCGGACTAGCGGGGGAGGAGGCAATGAGCAGTTCTTC. Encoded protein: CASSRTSGGGGNEQFF.

The rearrangement joins TRBV19 to TRBJ2-7; possibly TRBD2 for D (6 bases). Trimming left V 3 bases short and J 3 bases short, with 18 bases between. CDR1 and CDR2 from the germline V gene are LNHDA and SQIVND (reference sequence). The CDR3 is made up of 16 amino acids. The CDR3 here is CASSMSPSGGYYEQYF. The DNA of the CDR3 is TGTGCCAGTAGTATGAGCCCGTCCGGGGGATACTACGAGCAGTACTTC.

The CDR3 loop reads CASSRASMNTEAFF. The DNA for the CDR3 is TGTGCCAGCAGTCGGGCTTCCATGAACACTGAAGCTTTCTTT. The chain couples TRBV6-5 to TRBJ1-1, with D hard to call. The germline CDR1 and CDR2 sequences are MNHEY and SVGAGI. Trimming took off 5 bases at V and 0 bases at J, with 10 bases between the two ends. The CDR3 contains 14 residues.

The chain combines TRBV30 with TRBJ2-7; tentatively, D is TRBD2 (5 bases). Trimming pared 4 bases from V and 3 bases from J, leaving 16 bases between. The CDR3 totals 14 residues. Germline CDR1 is GTSNPN and CDR2 is SVGIG (reference sequence). The CDR3 spells CAWTSRSGGYEQYF. CDR3 DNA: TGTGCCTGGACCTCCAGGTCCGGAGGCTACGAGCAGTACTTC.

V is TRBV30 and J is TRBJ2-1; 8 bases agree with TRBD2. Germline lookup yields CDR1 GTSNPN and CDR2 SVGIG (reference sequence). The junction had 7 bases not matched to a gene; V was cut back by 5 bases and J by 4 bases. The CDR3 runs 14 residues. In nucleotides, the CDR3 is TGTGCCTGGCAAGCGGGAGCCGAATACAATGAGCAGTTCTTC. Protein: CAWQAGAEYNEQFF. The full variable domain, in which reference TRBV30 and TRBJ2-1 provide the parts outside the CDR3, is SQTIHQWPATLVQPVGSPLSLECTVEGTSNPNLYWYRQAAGRGLQLLFYSVGIGQISSEVPQNLSASRPQDRQFILSSKKLLLSDSGFYLCAWQAGAEYNEQFFGPGTRLTVL.

This clone came up a few times. The chain combines TRBV4-2 with TRBJ1-2; D is unresolved. The germline V and J ends were trimmed by 0 bases and 13 bases, with 12 bases remaining between them. The germline CDR1 and CDR2 sequences are LGHNA and YNFKEQ. The CDR3 spans 12 residues. The CDR3 DNA is TGTGCCAGCAGCCAAGACAGAACCCTGAGCACCTTC. This gives the protein CASSQDRTLSTF.

The gene calls are TRBV7-2 and TRBJ1-5; perhaps TRBD1 as D (6 bases). The CDR3 contains 16 residues. Per the germline V gene, CDR1 is SGHTA and CDR2 is FQGNSA. Trimming stripped 2 bases from V and 1 base from J, with 12 bases between. CDR3 bases: TGTGCCAGCAGCTTATGGGGGGCAGGAAGCAATCAGCCCCAGCATTTT. Protein product: CASSLWGAGSNQPQHF.

This clone was seen once. This chain joins TRBV9 and TRBJ1-1; 7 bases map to TRBD1. Germline CDR1 and CDR2: SGDLS and YYNGEE. The ends lost 4 bases at V and 4 bases at J; junction bases unmatched: 7. The CDR3 is made up of 14 amino acids. DNA of the CDR3: TGTGCCAGCAGCCCAGACAGGGCCCGCACTGAAGCTTTCTTT. Protein: CASSPDRARTEAFF.

The chain combines TRBV9 with TRBJ2-2; 7 nucleotides agree with TRBD1. Germline CDR1 SGDLS, CDR2 YYNGEE. With 4 bases clipped from V and 2 bases from J, the junction kept 5 bases outside the gene matches. CDR3 length: 15 residues. The chain's CDR3 is CASSLGQVNTGELFF. CDR3 in DNA: TGTGCCAGCAGCCTCGGACAGGTCAACACCGGGGAGCTGTTTTTT.

This chain joins TRBV5-1 and TRBJ1-4, with 7 nucleotides matching TRBD1. Germline V gene lookup returns CDR1 SGHRS and CDR2 YFSETQ. The CDR3 runs 15 residues. Trimming removed 6 bases from V and 1 base from J; junction bases left unmatched: 6. CDR3 protein: CASKRGRGTNEKLFF. The CDR3 DNA follows: TGCGCCAGCAAAAGGGGGCGTGGAACTAATGAAAAACTGTTTTTT.

The genes are TRBV28 and TRBJ1-3; D is ambiguous. Germline V gives CDR1 MDHEN, CDR2 SYDVKM. V lost 5 bases to trimming and J lost 0 bases, with 11 bases between them. This CDR3 comprises 15 residues. The CDR3 loop is CASSPAGLSGNTIYF. In DNA, the CDR3 is TGTGCCAGCAGTCCTGCGGGCCTCTCTGGAAACACCATATATTTT.